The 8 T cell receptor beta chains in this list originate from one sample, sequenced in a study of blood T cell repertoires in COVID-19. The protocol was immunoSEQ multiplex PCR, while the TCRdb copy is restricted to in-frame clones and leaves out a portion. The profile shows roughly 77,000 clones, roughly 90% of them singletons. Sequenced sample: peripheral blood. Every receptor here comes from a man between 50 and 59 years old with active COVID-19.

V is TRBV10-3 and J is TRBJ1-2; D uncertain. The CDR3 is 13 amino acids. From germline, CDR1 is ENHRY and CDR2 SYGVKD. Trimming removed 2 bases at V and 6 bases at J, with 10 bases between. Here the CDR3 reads CAISEGTDHGYTF. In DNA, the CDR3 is TGTGCCATCAGTGAGGGTACAGATCATGGCTACACCTTC.

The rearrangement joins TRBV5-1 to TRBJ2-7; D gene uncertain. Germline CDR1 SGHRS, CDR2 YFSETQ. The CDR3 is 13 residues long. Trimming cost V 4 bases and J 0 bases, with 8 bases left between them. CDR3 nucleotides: TGCGCCAGCAGCCCGTTTAACTCCTACGAGCAGTACTTC. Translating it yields CASSPFNSYEQYF.

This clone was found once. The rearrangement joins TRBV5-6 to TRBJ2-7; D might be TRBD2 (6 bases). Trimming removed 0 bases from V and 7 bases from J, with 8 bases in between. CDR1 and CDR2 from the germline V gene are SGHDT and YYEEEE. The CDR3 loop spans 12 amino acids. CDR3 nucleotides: TGTGCCAGCAGCTTGGCCGCGGGGGAGCAGTACTTC. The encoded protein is CASSLAAGEQYF.

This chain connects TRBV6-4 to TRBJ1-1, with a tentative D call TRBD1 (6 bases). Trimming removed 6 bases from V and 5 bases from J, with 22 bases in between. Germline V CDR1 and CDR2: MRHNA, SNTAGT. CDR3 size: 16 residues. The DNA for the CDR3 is TGTGCCAGCAGGTCGGGGGGCGTCGGGCTTCGGACTGAAGCTTTCTTT. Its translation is CASRSGGVGLRTEAFF.

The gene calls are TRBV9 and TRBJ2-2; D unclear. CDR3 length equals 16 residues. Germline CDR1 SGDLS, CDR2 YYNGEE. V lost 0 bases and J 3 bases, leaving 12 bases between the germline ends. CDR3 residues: CASSVVPSGHTGELFF. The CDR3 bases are TGTGCCAGCAGCGTAGTTCCGTCAGGCCACACCGGGGAGCTGTTTTTT.

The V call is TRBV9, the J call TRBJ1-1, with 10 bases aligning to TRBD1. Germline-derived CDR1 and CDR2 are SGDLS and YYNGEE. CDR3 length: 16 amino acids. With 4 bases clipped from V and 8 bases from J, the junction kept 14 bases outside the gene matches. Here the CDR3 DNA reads TGTGCCAGCAGCCCCCGACAGGGGGCAAATCCGGGGGAAGCTTTCTTT. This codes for CASSPRQGANPGEAFF.

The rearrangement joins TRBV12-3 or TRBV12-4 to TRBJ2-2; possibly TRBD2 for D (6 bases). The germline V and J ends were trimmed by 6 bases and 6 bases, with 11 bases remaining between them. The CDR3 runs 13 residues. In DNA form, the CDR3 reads TGTGCCAGCAGCTTGTGGGGGGCCGGGGAGCTGTTTTTT. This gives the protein CASSLWGAGELFF.

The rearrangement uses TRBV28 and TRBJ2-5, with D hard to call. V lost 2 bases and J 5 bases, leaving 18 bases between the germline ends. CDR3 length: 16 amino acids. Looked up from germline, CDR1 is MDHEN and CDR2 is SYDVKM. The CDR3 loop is CASSLPPPGSSETQYF. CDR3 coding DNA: TGTGCCAGCAGTTTACCCCCGCCCGGGTCCTCGGAGACCCAGTACTTC.